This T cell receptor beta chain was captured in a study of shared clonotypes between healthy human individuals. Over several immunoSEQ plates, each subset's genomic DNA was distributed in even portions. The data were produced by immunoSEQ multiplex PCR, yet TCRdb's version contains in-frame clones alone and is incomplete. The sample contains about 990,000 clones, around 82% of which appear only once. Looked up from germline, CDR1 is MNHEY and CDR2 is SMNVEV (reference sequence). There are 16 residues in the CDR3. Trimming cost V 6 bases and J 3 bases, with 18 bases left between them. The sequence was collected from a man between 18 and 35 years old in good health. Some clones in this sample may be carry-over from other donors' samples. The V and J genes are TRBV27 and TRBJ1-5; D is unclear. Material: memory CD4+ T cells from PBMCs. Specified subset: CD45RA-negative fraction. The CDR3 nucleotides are TGTGCCAGCAGGGCTAAGGAGGGAACCCCCAATCAGCCCCAGCATTTT. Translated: CASRAKEGTPNQPQHF.